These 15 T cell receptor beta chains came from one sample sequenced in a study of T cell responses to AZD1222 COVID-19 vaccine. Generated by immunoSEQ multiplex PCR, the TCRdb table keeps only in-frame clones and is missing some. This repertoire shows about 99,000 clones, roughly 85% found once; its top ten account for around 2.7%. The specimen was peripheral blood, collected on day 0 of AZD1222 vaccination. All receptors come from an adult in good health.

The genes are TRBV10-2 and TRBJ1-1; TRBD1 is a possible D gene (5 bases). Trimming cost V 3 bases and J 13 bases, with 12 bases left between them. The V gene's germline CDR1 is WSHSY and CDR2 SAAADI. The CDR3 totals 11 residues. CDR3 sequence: CASSEGRGNFF. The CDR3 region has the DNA TGCGCCAGCAGTGAAGGTCGGGGGAATTTCTTT.

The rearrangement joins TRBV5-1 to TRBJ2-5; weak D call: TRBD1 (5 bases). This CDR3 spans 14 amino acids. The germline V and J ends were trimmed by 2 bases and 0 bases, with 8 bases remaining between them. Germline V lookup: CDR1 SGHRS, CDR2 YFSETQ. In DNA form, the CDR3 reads TGCGCCAGCAGCTTTGGGGCAGACCAAGAGACCCAGTACTTC. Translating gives CASSFGADQETQYF.

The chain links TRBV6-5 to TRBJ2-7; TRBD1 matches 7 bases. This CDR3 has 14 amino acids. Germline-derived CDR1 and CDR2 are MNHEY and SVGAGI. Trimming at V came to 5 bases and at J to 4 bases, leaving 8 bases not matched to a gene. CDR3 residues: CASSQQGFQYEQYF. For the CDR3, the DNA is TGTGCCAGCAGTCAACAGGGGTTTCAATACGAGCAGTACTTC.

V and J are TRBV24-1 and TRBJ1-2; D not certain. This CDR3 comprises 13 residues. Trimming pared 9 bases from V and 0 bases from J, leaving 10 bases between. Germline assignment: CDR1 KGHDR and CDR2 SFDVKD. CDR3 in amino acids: CATSSQPNYGYTF. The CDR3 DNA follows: TGTGCCACCTCAAGTCAGCCTAACTATGGCTACACCTTC.

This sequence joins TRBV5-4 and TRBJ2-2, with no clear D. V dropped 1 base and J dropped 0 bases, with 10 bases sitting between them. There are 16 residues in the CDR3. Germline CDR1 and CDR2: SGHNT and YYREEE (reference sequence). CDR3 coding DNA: TGTGCCAGCAGCTTGATAAAGGGCGCGAACACCGGGGAGCTGTTTTTT. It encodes CASSLIKGANTGELFF.

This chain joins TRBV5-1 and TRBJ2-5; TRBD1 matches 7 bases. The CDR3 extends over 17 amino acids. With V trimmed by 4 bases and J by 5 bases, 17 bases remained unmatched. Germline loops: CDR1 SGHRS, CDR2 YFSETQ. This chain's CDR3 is CASSPPLQGLGLETQYF. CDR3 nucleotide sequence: TGCGCCAGCAGCCCACCATTACAGGGGTTGGGTTTGGAGACCCAGTACTTC. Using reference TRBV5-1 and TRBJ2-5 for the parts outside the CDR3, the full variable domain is KAGVTQTPRYLIKTRGQQVTLSCSPISGHRSVSWYQQTPGQGLQFLFEYFSETQRNKGNFPGRFSGRQFSNSRSEMNVSTLELGDSALYLCASSPPLQGLGLETQYFGPGTRLLVL.

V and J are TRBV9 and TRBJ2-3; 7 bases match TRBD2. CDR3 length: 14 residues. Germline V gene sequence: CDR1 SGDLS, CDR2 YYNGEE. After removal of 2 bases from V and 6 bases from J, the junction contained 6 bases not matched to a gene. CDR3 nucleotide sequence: TGTGCCAGCAGCGTCGGGGGGAGCGTCGATACGCAGTATTTT. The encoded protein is CASSVGGSVDTQYF.

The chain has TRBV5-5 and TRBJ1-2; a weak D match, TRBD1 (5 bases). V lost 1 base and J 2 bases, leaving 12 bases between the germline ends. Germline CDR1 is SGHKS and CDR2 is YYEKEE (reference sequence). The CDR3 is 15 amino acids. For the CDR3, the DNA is TGTGCCAGCAGCTTGAAGTGGGGCCAGAACTATGGCTACACCTTC. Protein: CASSLKWGQNYGYTF. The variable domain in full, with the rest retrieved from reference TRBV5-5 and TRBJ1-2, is DAGVTQSPTHLIKTRGQQVTLRCSPISGHKSVSWYQQVLGQGPQFIFQYYEKEERGRGNFPDRFSARQFPNYSSELNVNALLLGDSALYLCASSLKWGQNYGYTFGSGTRLTVV.

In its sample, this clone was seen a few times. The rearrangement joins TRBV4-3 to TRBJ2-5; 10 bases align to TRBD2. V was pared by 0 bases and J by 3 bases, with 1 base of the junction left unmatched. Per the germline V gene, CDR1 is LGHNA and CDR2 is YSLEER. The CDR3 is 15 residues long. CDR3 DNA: TGCGCCAGCAGCCAAGAGGGGACTAGCGAAGAGACCCAGTACTTC. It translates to CASSQEGTSEETQYF.

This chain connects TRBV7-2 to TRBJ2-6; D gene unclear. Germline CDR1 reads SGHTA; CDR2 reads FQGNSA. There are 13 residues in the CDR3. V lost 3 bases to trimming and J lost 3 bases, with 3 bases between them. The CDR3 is CASSLGGANVLTF. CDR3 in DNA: TGTGCCAGCAGCTTGGGTGGGGCCAACGTCCTGACTTTC.

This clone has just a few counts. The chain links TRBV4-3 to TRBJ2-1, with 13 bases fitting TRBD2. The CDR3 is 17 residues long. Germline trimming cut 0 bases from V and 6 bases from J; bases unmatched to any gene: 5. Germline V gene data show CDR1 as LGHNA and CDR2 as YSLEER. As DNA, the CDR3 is TGCGCCAGCAGCCAAGAAGTGGGACTAGCGGGAATCAATGAGCAGTTCTTC. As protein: CASSQEVGLAGINEQFF.

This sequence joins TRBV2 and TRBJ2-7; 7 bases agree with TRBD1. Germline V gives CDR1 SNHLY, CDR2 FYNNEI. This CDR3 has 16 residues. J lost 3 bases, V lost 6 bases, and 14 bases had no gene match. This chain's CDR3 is CASRETGFRTHYEQYF. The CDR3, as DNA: TGTGCCAGCAGAGAGACAGGGTTTAGAACCCACTACGAGCAGTACTTC.

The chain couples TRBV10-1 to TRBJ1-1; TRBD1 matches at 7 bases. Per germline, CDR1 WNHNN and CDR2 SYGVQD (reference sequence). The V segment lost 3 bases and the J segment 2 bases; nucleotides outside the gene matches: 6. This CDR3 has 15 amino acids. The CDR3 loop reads CASSESDRDNTEAFF. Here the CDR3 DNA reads TGCGCCAGCAGTGAAAGCGACAGGGATAACACTGAAGCTTTCTTT.

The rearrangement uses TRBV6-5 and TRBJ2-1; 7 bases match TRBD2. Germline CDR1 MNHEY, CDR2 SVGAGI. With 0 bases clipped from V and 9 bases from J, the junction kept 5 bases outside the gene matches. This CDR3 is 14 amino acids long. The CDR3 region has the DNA TGTGCCAGCAGTTACTCACGGGGGGTAGGTGAGCAGTTCTTC. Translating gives CASSYSRGVGEQFF.

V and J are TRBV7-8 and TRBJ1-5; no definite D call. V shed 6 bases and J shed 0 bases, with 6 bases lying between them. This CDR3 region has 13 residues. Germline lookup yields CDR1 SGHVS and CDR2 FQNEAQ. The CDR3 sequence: CASRVNSNQPQHF. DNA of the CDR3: TGTGCCAGCAGGGTTAATAGCAATCAGCCCCAGCATTTT.